This T cell receptor beta chain was obtained from a study of PD-1 blockade in classical Hodgkin lymphoma. A word on this clone: The antigen remains undetermined.

Study outcomes and limitations: Complete responders' baseline diversity resembled that of newly diagnosed patients. Baseline TCR diversity was reportedly lower in newly diagnosed patients than healthy donors. The authors have not defined what causes the repertoire differences, possibly disease activity or prior therapy.

Method: immunoSEQ multiplex PCR; TCRdb's copy keeps in-frame clones and lacks some. The sample records 55,000 to 60,000 clones, about 91% being singletons. There are 16 residues in the CDR3. Trimming left V 3 bases short and J 5 bases short, with 20 bases between. Germline V gene lookup returns CDR1 SGHDT and CDR2 YYEEEE. Brentuximab vedotin exposure varied among the patients, all of whom had relapsed after autologous stem cell transplantation. Classifying best responses yielded complete response, partial response or progressive disease. The genes are TRBV5-6 and TRBJ1-1; D is unresolved. The sequence was obtained from a human donor with classical Hodgkin lymphoma. The sample consisted of peripheral blood mononuclear cells (PBMCs), taken before the second cycle of nivolumab. The CDR3, as DNA: TGTGCCAGCAGCTACTGGCGGGCCCCCCGGGGAACTGAAGCTTTCTTT. Translated, it gives CASSYWRAPRGTEAFF.